Below are 21 T cell receptor beta chains sequenced from a single sample in a study of blood T cell repertoires in COVID-19. Method: immunoSEQ multiplex PCR; TCRdb's copy keeps in-frame clones and lacks some. In the table there are about 200,000 clones, about 90% of which are singletons. Sequenced sample: peripheral blood. These receptor sequences come from a woman in her 70s with acute or convalescent COVID-19.

The chain recombines TRBV6-5 with TRBJ1-1, with TRBD1 as a possible D gene (5 bases). The germline CDR1 and CDR2 sequences are MNHEY and SVGAGI. Trimming took 6 bases from V and 6 from J, leaving 14 bases between them. This CDR3 is 13 amino acids long. CDR3: CASRLQGSAEAFF. The CDR3 DNA is TGTGCCAGCAGACTTCAGGGATCCGCTGAAGCTTTCTTT.

The chain combines TRBV19 with TRBJ2-7; D ambiguous. Germline V lookup: CDR1 LNHDA, CDR2 SQIVND (reference sequence). This CDR3 has 17 amino acids. Trimming removed 8 bases from V and 2 bases from J, with 25 bases in between. The CDR3 protein is CASANPSARGLPYEQYF. In DNA form, the CDR3 reads TGTGCCAGTGCCAATCCCTCGGCCCGAGGCCTCCCCTACGAGCAGTACTTC.

V is TRBV28 and J is TRBJ1-2; D is perhaps TRBD1 (6 bases). The V and J ends lost 3 bases and 5 bases respectively, with 13 bases between them. This CDR3 has 14 residues. Germline CDR1 MDHEN, CDR2 SYDVKM. For the CDR3, the DNA is TGTGCCAGCAGTTTTGGGGGCTTAAAATATGGCTACACCTTC. Translated, it gives CASSFGGLKYGYTF.

This CDR3 reads CATMLGPNTEAFF. CDR3 coding DNA: TGTGCCACCATGCTGGGGCCGAACACTGAAGCTTTCTTT. The chain recombines TRBV24-1 with TRBJ1-1; weak D call: TRBD1 (5 bases). The V end was cut by 8 bases, the J end by 1 base, with 10 bases between. Per germline, CDR1 KGHDR and CDR2 SFDVKD. CDR3 size: 13 residues.

The table lists this clone with a count of one. The chain recombines TRBV27 with TRBJ2-7; 14 positions agree with TRBD2. The CDR3 length is 15 residues. CDR1 MNHEY and CDR2 SMNVEV come from the germline V gene (reference sequence). V lost 5 bases and J lost 7; bases outside the gene matches: 7. The CDR3 region is CASSPLTSGGGEQYF. As DNA, the CDR3 is TGTGCCAGCAGTCCCTTGACTAGCGGGGGGGGAGAGCAGTACTTC.

This clone has only one observation. V gene TRBV11-2 combines with J gene TRBJ1-2; maybe TRBD1 (5 bases). CDR1 is SGHAT and CDR2 is FQNNGV in the germline V gene. The V end was cut by 3 bases, the J end by 4 bases, with 12 bases between. This CDR3 has 14 residues. The CDR3 here is CASSFLTGGYGYTF. Here the CDR3 DNA reads TGTGCCAGCAGCTTCCTAACAGGCGGCTATGGCTACACCTTC. Based on the CDR3 plus reference TRBV11-2 and TRBJ1-2, the full variable domain is EAGVAQSPRYKIIEKRQSVAFWCNPISGHATLYWYQQILGQGPKLLIQFQNNGVVDDSQLPKDRFSAERLKGVDSTLKIQPAKLEDSAVYLCASSFLTGGYGYTFGSGTRLTVV.

This clone was counted only a few times. The V call is TRBV5-8, the J call TRBJ2-5, with 11 positions matching TRBD2. The V and J ends lost 3 bases and 5 bases, in that order; junction bases with no gene match: 6. Germline V CDR1 and CDR2: SGHTS, YDEGEE. The CDR3 extends over 15 amino acids. The CDR3 here is CASSSLAGGGETQYF. The CDR3 region has the DNA TGTGCCAGCAGCTCCCTAGCGGGAGGAGGGGAGACCCAGTACTTC.

In this sample, this clone turned up a few times. The V call is TRBV5-1, the J call TRBJ1-1, with D tentatively TRBD1 (5 bases). Germline CDR1 SGHRS, CDR2 YFSETQ. V was pared by 2 bases and J by 4 bases, with 15 bases between. This CDR3 comprises 15 residues. The CDR3 nucleotides are TGCGCCAGCAGCTTCCCCGGGGGTACAGTCACTGAAGCTTTCTTT. This encodes CASSFPGGTVTEAFF.

This chain connects TRBV7-2 to TRBJ1-1, with TRBD1 matching 9 bases. Losses at the gene ends were 4 bases for V and 10 bases for J; bases not matched to a gene: 7. The CDR3 loop spans 13 amino acids. The germline gives CDR1 SGHTA, CDR2 FQGNSA. CDR3 sequence reads: CASSYGQGYGAFF. The DNA for the CDR3 is TGTGCCAGCAGCTACGGACAGGGGTATGGAGCTTTCTTT.

The genes are TRBV5-1 and TRBJ2-1; D not resolved. Germline lookup yields CDR1 SGHRS and CDR2 YFSETQ. This CDR3 contains 14 residues. Trimming left V 1 base short and J 5 bases short, with 10 bases between. The CDR3 spells CASSLFAENNEQFF. CDR3 bases: TGCGCCAGCAGCTTGTTCGCAGAAAACAATGAGCAGTTCTTC.

This clone was seen a handful of times. The chain joins TRBV6-5 to TRBJ1-3; D may be TRBD1 (6 bases). The V end was cut by 5 bases, the J end by 1 base, with 12 bases between. The CDR3 contains 15 residues. The germline CDR1 and CDR2 sequences are MNHEY and SVGAGI. Here the CDR3 reads CASSQDSRSGNTIYF. The CDR3 DNA follows: TGTGCCAGCAGTCAGGACAGCCGTTCTGGAAACACCATATATTTT.

The chain has TRBV5-1 and TRBJ2-2, with 7 bases that match TRBD2. The CDR3 contains 19 residues. With V trimmed by 0 bases and J by 5 bases, 16 bases remained unmatched. Germline V gene sequence: CDR1 SGHRS, CDR2 YFSETQ. The CDR3, as DNA: TGCGCCAGCAGCTTGGGACTAGCCCCTATCCTGGCGTCGACCGGGGAGCTGTTTTTT. Its protein product is CASSLGLAPILASTGELFF.

The chain carries TRBV19 and TRBJ2-5, with 7 bases aligning to TRBD1. This CDR3 has 15 amino acids. J gave up 2 bases and V 5 bases, and 8 bases lay outside the gene matches. Germline loops: CDR1 LNHDA, CDR2 SQIVND (reference sequence). The CDR3 spells CASSVFGTVQETQYF. In DNA form, the CDR3 reads TGTGCCAGTAGTGTCTTCGGGACAGTACAAGAGACCCAGTACTTC.

This rearrangement joins TRBV5-1 to TRBJ1-6; TRBD1 is a possible D gene (5 bases). This CDR3 is built from 15 residues. Germline values: CDR1 SGHRS, CDR2 YFSETQ. The V end was cut by 4 bases, the J end by 7 bases, with 15 bases between. The CDR3 loop reads CASSRLTGSNSPLHF. The CDR3, as DNA: TGCGCCAGCAGCCGTTTAACAGGTTCCAATTCACCCCTCCACTTT.

This clone was observed a few times. A much bigger clone sits one base away, suggesting this may be a read error. At the DNA level, this CDR3 is encoded by other sequences in the same sample as well. The chain is built from TRBV9 and TRBJ1-6; the D is unclear. The CDR3 is made up of 15 amino acids. Germline CDR1 and CDR2: SGDLS and YYNGEE. Between the trimmed V and J ends, which lost 4 bases and 1 base, there was a span of 9 bases. For the CDR3, the DNA is TGTGCCAGCAGCCCCCCCGGGTCCTATAATTCACCCCTCCACTTT. Encoded protein: CASSPPGSYNSPLHF.

Here the CDR3 DNA reads TGTGCCAGCAGTTCCGACAGGACCGTCGAGCAGTACTTC. Translating it yields CASSSDRTVEQYF. V gene TRBV6-2 or TRBV6-3 combines with J gene TRBJ2-7; D perhaps matches TRBD1 (6 bases). Germline V gene data show CDR1 as MNHEY and CDR2 as SVGEGT. Trimming shortened V by 4 bases and J by 6 bases, and 13 bases separated the two germline ends. The CDR3 runs 13 residues.

This chain uses TRBV7-2 with TRBJ2-1; TRBD2 matches at 13 bases. Trimming at V came to 4 bases and at J to 0 bases, leaving 6 bases not matched to a gene. CDR1 and CDR2 from the germline V gene are SGHTA and FQGNSA. The CDR3 contains 18 residues. The CDR3 loop is CASSSTSGGPFSYNEQFF. For the CDR3, the DNA is TGTGCCAGCAGCTCGACTAGCGGGGGGCCCTTCTCCTACAATGAGCAGTTCTTC.

The V gene is TRBV5-4, the J gene TRBJ2-1, with TRBD2 matching over 9 bases. Trimming at V came to 0 bases and at J to 3 bases, leaving 1 base not matched to a gene. The CDR3 covers 15 residues. CDR1 SGHNT and CDR2 YYREEE come from the germline V gene (reference sequence). The CDR3 sequence is CASSLGLADYNEQFF. In DNA, the CDR3 is TGTGCCAGCAGCTTGGGACTAGCGGACTACAATGAGCAGTTCTTC.

The J gene is TRBJ2-1, the V gene TRBV4-2; possible D gene TRBD2, 5 bases. The CDR3 contains 15 residues. V lost 0 bases, J lost 2 bases, and 8 bases lay in between. Germline values: CDR1 LGHNA, CDR2 YNFKEQ. CDR3 DNA sequence: TGTGCCAGCAGCCAAGAGGCGGGCCCCTACAATGAGCAGTTCTTC. It translates to CASSQEAGPYNEQFF.

In nucleotides, the CDR3 is TGTGCCAGCAGCTTTCTACAGGGGGCCGGCTCTGGGGCCAACGTCCTGACTTTC. Its translation is CASSFLQGAGSGANVLTF. This chain connects TRBV11-2 to TRBJ2-6; TRBD1 aligns across 9 bases. Germline V gives CDR1 SGHAT, CDR2 FQNNGV. This CDR3 has 18 residues. The V gene end was trimmed by 3 bases and the J gene end by 0 bases; junction bases not matched to a gene: 6.

The chain joins TRBV7-8 to TRBJ2-3, with TRBD1 matching 8 bases. Germline trimming cut 1 base from V and 2 bases from J; bases unmatched to any gene: 5. There are 16 residues in the CDR3. CDR1 is SGHVS, CDR2 FQNEAQ, per germline. CDR3 nucleotides: TGTGCCAGCAGCTTAGGGACAGGGCCTAACACAGATACGCAGTATTTT. This gives the protein CASSLGTGPNTDTQYF.